This T cell receptor (beta chain) appears in the sequencing data of a study of CD8+CD57+ T cells in acquired aplastic anemia. Findings of the study overall: The CD8+CD57+ cells of patients were less diverse than their total CD4+ and CD8+ pools. About 30 CD8+ CDR3 sequences occurred in both the patients and the controls.

The patients chosen for sequencing had shown expansion of CD8+CD57+ cells (detected by flow cytometry). The template for TCR beta VDJ and CDR3 sequence profiling was genomic DNA. TCRdb re-analysed the reads in MiXCR, keeping a single row per CDR3 protein. The data show about 20,000 distinct CDR3 sequences, 40% seen once. This clonotype occurred a few times. Its target is unknown. Looked up from germline, CDR1 is LNHDA and CDR2 is SQIVND (reference sequence). The CDR3 has 13 amino acids. Trimming took 8 bases from V and 1 from J, leaving 11 bases between them. The TCR sequence derives from a human donor with aplastic anemia. The sample taken for sequencing was CD8+CD57+ T cells sorted from PBMCs. Subset denoted: bead-enriched CD8+CD57+ effector memory T cells from SAA patients. The chain recombines TRBV19 with TRBJ1-1; no firm D call. As DNA, the CDR3 is TGTGCCAGTTCCCTTTTACAGAACACTGAAGCTTTCTTT. This gives the protein CASSLLQNTEAFF. Combining the CDR3 with reference TRBV19 and TRBJ1-1 gives the whole variable domain DGGITQSPKYLFRKEGQNVTLSCEQNLNHDAMYWYRQDPGQGLRLIYYSQIVNDFQKGDIAEGYSVSREKKESFPLTVTSAQKNPTAFYLCASSLLQNTEAFFGQGTRLTVV.